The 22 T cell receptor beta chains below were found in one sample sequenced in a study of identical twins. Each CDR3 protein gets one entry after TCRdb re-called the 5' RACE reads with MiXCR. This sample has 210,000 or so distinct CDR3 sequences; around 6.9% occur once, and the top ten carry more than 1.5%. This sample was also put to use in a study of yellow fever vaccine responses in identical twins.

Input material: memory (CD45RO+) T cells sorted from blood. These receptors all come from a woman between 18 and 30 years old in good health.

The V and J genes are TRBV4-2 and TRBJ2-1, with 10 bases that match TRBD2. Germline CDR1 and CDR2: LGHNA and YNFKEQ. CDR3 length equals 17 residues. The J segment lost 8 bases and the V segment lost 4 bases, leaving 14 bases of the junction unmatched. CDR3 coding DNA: TGTGCCAGCAGCCTCCGGGCCTCAGCGGGGGGGTTGGATGAGCAGTTCTTC. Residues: CASSLRASAGGLDEQFF.

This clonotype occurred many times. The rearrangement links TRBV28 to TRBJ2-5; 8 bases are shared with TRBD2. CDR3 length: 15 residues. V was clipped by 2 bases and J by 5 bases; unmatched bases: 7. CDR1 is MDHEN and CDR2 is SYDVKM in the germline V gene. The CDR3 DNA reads TGTGCCAGCAGTTTACACAGCGGGAGTGCGGAGACCCAGTACTTC. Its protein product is CASSLHSGSAETQYF.

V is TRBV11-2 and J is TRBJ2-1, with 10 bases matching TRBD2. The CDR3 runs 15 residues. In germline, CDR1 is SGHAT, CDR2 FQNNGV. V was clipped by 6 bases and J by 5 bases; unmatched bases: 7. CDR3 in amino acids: CASSTSSGRNNEQFF. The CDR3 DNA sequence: TGTGCCAGCAGTACGTCTAGCGGGAGAAACAATGAGCAGTTCTTC.

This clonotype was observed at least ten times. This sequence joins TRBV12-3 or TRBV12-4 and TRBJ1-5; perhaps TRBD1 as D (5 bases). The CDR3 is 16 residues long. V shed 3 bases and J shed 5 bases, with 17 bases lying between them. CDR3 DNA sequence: TGTGCCAGCAGTTTGGATGGAGCAGGGTCCTATCAGCCCCAGCATTTT. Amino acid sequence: CASSLDGAGSYQPQHF.

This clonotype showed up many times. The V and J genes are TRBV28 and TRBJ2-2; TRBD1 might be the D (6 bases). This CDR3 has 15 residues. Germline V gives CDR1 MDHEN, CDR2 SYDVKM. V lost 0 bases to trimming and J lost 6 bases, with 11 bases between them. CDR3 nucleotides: TGTGCCAGCAGTTTATGGGACAGTGGTCCCGGGGAGCTGTTTTTT. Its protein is CASSLWDSGPGELFF.

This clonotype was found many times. CDR3: CASRFLGRQFF. The CDR3 nucleotides read TGTGCCAGCAGGTTCCTAGGTAGGCAGTTCTTC. The chain carries TRBV25-1 and TRBJ2-1; D not certain. With 6 bases removed from V and 12 bases from J, the gap between germline ends came to 12 bases. CDR3 length equals 11 residues. Germline V gives CDR1 MGHDK, CDR2 SYGVNS.

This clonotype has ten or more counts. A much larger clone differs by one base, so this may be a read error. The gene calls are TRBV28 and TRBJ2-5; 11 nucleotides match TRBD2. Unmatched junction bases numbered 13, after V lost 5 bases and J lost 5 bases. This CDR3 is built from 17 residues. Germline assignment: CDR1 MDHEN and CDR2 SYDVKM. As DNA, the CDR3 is TGTGCCAGCAGTACGGCTAGCGGGAGGAAAGTAAGGGAGACCCAGTACTTC. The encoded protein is CASSTASGRKVRETQYF.

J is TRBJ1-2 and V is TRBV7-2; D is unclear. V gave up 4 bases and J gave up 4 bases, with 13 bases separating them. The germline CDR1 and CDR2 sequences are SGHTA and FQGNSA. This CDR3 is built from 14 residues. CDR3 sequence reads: CASSSSGNSYGYTF. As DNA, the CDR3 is TGTGCCAGCAGCTCCTCCGGGAACTCCTATGGCTACACCTTC.

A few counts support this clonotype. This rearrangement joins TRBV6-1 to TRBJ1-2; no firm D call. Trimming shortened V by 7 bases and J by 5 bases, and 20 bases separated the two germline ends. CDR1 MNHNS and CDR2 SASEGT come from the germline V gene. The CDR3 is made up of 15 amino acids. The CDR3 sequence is CASTEGPESTYGYTF. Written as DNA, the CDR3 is TGTGCCAGCACAGAAGGTCCCGAATCTACTTATGGCTACACCTTC.

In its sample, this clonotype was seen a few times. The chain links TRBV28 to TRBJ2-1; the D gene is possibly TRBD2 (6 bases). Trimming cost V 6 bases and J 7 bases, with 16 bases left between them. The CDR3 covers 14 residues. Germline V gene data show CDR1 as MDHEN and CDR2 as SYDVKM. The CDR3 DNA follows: TGTGCCAGCAGGAGGGAGGTCCCAACTAATGAGCAGTTCTTC. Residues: CASRREVPTNEQFF.

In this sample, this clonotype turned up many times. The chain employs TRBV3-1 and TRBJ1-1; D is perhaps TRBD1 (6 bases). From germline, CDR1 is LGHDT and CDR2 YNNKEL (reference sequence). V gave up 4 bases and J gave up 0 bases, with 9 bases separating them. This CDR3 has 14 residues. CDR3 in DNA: TGTGCCAGCAGCCTTAGACAGGTGAACACTGAAGCTTTCTTT. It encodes CASSLRQVNTEAFF.

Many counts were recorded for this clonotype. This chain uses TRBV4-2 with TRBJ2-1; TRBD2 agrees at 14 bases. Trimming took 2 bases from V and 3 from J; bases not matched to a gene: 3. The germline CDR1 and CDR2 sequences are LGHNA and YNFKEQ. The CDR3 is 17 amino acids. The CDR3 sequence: CASSQRLAGGFYNEQFF. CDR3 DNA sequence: TGTGCCAGCAGCCAACGACTAGCGGGAGGGTTCTACAATGAGCAGTTCTTC.

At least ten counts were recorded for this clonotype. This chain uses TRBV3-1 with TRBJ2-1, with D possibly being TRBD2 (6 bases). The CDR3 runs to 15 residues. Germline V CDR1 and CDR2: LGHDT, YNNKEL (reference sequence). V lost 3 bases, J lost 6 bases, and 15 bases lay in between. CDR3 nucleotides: TGTGCCAGCAGCCACGGGCGGGGAAGGATCAATGAGCAGTTCTTC. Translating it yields CASSHGRGRINEQFF.

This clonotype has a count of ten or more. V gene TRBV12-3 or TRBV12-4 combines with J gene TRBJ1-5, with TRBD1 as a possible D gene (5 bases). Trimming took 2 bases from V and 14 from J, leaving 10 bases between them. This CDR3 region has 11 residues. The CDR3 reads CASSLQGTKHF. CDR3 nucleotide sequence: TGTGCCAGCAGTTTACAGGGTACGAAGCATTTT.

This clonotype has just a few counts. The DNA for the CDR3 is TGTGCCAGCAGTTACTCGTCCACGCTGTCCTACGAGCAGTACTTC. Its protein product is CASSYSSTLSYEQYF. The chain combines TRBV6-5 with TRBJ2-7; D unclear. CDR1 and CDR2 from the germline V gene are MNHEY and SVGAGI. The CDR3 extends over 15 amino acids. Deletions cut 0 bases from V and 1 base from J, with 10 bases between.

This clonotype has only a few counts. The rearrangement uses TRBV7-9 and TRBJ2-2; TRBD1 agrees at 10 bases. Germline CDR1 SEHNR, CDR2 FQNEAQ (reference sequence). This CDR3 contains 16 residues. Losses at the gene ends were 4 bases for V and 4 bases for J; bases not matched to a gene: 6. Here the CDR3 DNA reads TGTGCCAGCAGCTCACGACGACAGGGGGCCACCGGGGAGCTGTTTTTT. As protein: CASSSRRQGATGELFF.

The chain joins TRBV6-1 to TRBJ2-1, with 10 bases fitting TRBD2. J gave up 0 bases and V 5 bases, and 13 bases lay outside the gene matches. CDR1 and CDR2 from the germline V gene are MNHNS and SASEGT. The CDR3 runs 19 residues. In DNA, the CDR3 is TGTGCCAGCAGTAGGTTAGCGGGAGGTTCTTTAAGCTCCTACAATGAGCAGTTCTTC. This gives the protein CASSRLAGGSLSSYNEQFF.

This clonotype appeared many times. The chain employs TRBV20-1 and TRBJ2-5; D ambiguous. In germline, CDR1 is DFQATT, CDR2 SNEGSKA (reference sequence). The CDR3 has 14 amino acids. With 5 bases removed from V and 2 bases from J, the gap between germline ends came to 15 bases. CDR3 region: CSAVRPGPQETQYF. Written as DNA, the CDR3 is TGCAGTGCTGTAAGACCAGGACCTCAAGAGACCCAGTACTTC.

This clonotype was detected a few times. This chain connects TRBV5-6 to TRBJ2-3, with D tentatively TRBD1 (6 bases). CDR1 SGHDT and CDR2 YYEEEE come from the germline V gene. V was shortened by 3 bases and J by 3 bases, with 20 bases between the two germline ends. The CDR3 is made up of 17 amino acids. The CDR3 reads CASSSTGSGLATDTQYF. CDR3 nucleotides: TGTGCCAGCAGCTCGACAGGCTCGGGCCTAGCTACAGATACGCAGTATTTT.

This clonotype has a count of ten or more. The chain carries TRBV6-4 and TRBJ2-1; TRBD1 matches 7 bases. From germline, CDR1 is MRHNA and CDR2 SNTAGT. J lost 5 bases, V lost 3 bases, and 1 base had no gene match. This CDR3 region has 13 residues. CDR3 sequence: CASSERGHNEQFF. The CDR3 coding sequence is TGTGCCAGCAGTGAAAGGGGGCACAATGAGCAGTTCTTC.

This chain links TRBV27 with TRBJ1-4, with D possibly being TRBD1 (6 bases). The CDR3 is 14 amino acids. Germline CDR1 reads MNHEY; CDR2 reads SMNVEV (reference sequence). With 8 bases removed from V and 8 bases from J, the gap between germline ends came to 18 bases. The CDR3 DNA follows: TGTGCCAGCCTCTACAAGGGGGGGCGAGAAAAACTGTTTTTT. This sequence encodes CASLYKGGREKLFF.

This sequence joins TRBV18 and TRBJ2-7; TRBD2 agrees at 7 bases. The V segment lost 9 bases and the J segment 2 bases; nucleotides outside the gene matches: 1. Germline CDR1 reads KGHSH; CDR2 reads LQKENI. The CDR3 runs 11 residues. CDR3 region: CASAGAYEQYF. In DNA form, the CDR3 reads TGTGCCAGTGCGGGGGCCTACGAGCAGTACTTC.